The clone carrying this T cell receptor (beta chain) appeared a single time. This sample was included in a study of blood T cell repertoires in COVID-19. Turning to the study itself: Samples of COVID-19 (acute and convalescent) were obtained from the United States, Italy and Spain. Sample material is recorded as cDNA or gDNA derived from T cells, B-cell-depleted T cells, or PBMCs.

In the study's own analysis: By means of reference gene primer amplification, nucleated cell counts were estimated. Sequencing was performed with immunoSEQ multiplex PCR; in TCRdb, only in-frame clones are kept and a portion is missing. That table is the source of V, J and clone size, and D and trimming were worked out from the DNA. The profile covers some 200,000 clones, with approximately 90% appearing a single time and nearly 4.5% taken by the ten largest. Germline lookup yields CDR1 SGHRS and CDR2 YFSETQ. Trimming at V came to 4 bases and at J to 0 bases, leaving 10 bases not matched to a gene. The CDR3 length is 18 residues.

The receptor was isolated from a man between 45 and 60 years old with acute or convalescent COVID-19. The specimen was peripheral blood. The chain joins TRBV5-1 to TRBJ2-6, with TRBD1 matching over 7 bases. CDR3 loop: CASSLRQGRSSGANVLTF. The CDR3 DNA is TGCGCCAGCAGCCTCAGACAGGGAAGGAGCTCTGGGGCCAACGTCCTGACTTTC. The full variable domain, rest sourced from reference TRBV5-1 and TRBJ2-6, is KAGVTQTPRYLIKTRGQQVTLSCSPISGHRSVSWYQQTPGQGLQFLFEYFSETQRNKGNFPGRFSGRQFSNSRSEMNVSTLELGDSALYLCASSLRQGRSSGANVLTFGAGSRLTVL.